The next 29 T cell receptor beta chains were all read from a single sample in a study of T cell changes during pregnancy in multiple sclerosis. Profiling relied on immunoSEQ multiplex PCR, and the TCRdb table lists in-frame clones only, not all of them. The table lists 60,000 to 80,000 clones, approximately 90% of them singletons. Sequencing was performed on peripheral blood, taken before pregnancy. The source is a female donor with multiple sclerosis, enrolled in a pregnancy study.

The V call is TRBV4-1, the J call TRBJ2-7; 7 bases line up with TRBD1. Germline V gene sequence: CDR1 MGHRA, CDR2 YSYEKL. J gave up 1 base and V 3 bases, and 6 bases lay outside the gene matches. The CDR3 length is 15 residues. DNA of the CDR3: TGCGCCAGCAGCCACGAGGCAGGGGGATCCTACGAGCAGTACTTC. This gives the protein CASSHEAGGSYEQYF.

This clone has a single count. This chain joins TRBV7-9 and TRBJ2-1; possible D gene TRBD1, 6 bases. Trimming removed 5 bases from V and 15 bases from J, with 26 bases in between. This CDR3 comprises 15 residues. Germline V CDR1 and CDR2: SEHNR, FQNEAQ (reference sequence). The CDR3 region has the DNA TGTGCCAGCAGCCCCCCCTACCAAATGGACAGTCAACGGTTCTTC. Protein sequence: CASSPPYQMDSQRFF. Variable domain in full (rest from reference TRBV7-9 and TRBJ2-1): DTGVSQNPRHKITKRGQNVTFRCDPISEHNRLYWYRQTLGQGPEFLTYFQNEAQLEKSRLLSDRFSAERPKGSFSTLEIQRTEQGDSAMYLCASSPPYQMDSQRFFGPGTRLTVL.

This clone is a singleton in its sample. This sequence joins TRBV19 and TRBJ1-2; no clear D. There are 14 residues in the CDR3. CDR1 LNHDA and CDR2 SQIVND come from the germline V gene (reference sequence). V lost 7 bases, J lost 4 bases, and 16 bases lay in between. The CDR3 DNA reads as TGTGCCAGTACGAATGCCGGGAGCATCTATGGCTACACCTTC. Translation gives CASTNAGSIYGYTF.

This sequence joins TRBV30 and TRBJ1-5, with 10 bases matching TRBD1. The CDR3 consists of 15 residues. With 2 bases clipped from V and 6 bases from J, the junction kept 7 bases outside the gene matches. CDR1 is GTSNPN and CDR2 is SVGIG in the germline V gene (reference sequence). The CDR3 loop reads CAWSKTGGESQPQHF. CDR3 DNA: TGTGCCTGGAGTAAGACAGGGGGCGAAAGTCAGCCCCAGCATTTT.

V gene TRBV30 combines with J gene TRBJ1-1, with 7 bases aligning to TRBD1. CDR1 and CDR2 (germline): GTSNPN, SVGIG (reference sequence). The CDR3 is 15 amino acids. J gave up 0 bases and V 2 bases, and 6 bases lay outside the gene matches. The CDR3 nucleotides are TGTGCCTGGAGTCTCTACAGGGGCATGAACACTGAAGCTTTCTTT. This encodes CAWSLYRGMNTEAFF.

The CDR3 sequence: CASSFLAGDDNEQFF. In DNA, the CDR3 is TGCGCCAGCAGCTTCTTAGCGGGAGACGACAATGAGCAGTTCTTC. The chain has TRBV5-1 and TRBJ2-1, with 9 positions matching TRBD2. Trimming removed 2 bases from V and 5 bases from J; junction bases left unmatched: 5. The CDR3 loop spans 15 amino acids. CDR1 is SGHRS and CDR2 is YFSETQ in the germline V gene.

CDR3 amino acids: CASSLFQGHTGELFF. The CDR3 bases are TGTGCCAGCAGTTTATTCCAGGGTCACACCGGGGAGCTGTTTTTT. This chain connects TRBV27 to TRBJ2-2; D may be TRBD1 (5 bases). The length of the CDR3 is 15 residues. V was cut by 1 base and J by 3 bases, with 9 bases left in between. Germline V gene lookup returns CDR1 MNHEY and CDR2 SMNVEV (reference sequence).

The chain has TRBV6-5 and TRBJ2-2; 12 positions agree with TRBD2. Losses at the gene ends were 7 bases for V and 2 bases for J; bases not matched to a gene: 2. The V gene's germline CDR1 is MNHEY and CDR2 SVGAGI. The CDR3 spans 15 residues. The CDR3 loop reads CASKGLAGNTGELFF. DNA for the CDR3: TGTGCCAGCAAAGGACTAGCGGGAAACACCGGGGAGCTGTTTTTT.

The gene calls are TRBV4-3 and TRBJ2-7, with 8 bases aligning to TRBD2. In germline, CDR1 is LGHNA, CDR2 YSLEER. V dropped 4 bases and J dropped 6; count of bases not matched to a gene: 11. CDR3 length: 15 residues. The CDR3 DNA reads TGCGCCAGCAGCCCAAGGACTAGCCTTTCAGGCGAGCAGTACTTC. Translation gives CASSPRTSLSGEQYF.

The gene calls are TRBV7-3 and TRBJ1-2; D is ambiguous. Between the trimmed V and J ends, which lost 2 bases and 3 bases, there was a span of 7 bases. The length of the CDR3 is 13 residues. Germline V gives CDR1 SGHTA, CDR2 FQGTGA. This chain's CDR3 is CASSLQMDYGYTF. CDR3 nucleotide sequence: TGTGCCAGCAGCTTACAGATGGACTATGGCTACACCTTC.

V usage is TRBV9 and J usage is TRBJ2-2, with TRBD1 matching 8 bases. There are 16 residues in the CDR3. Germline loops: CDR1 SGDLS, CDR2 YYNGEE. Losses at the gene ends were 1 base for V and 1 base for J; bases not matched to a gene: 3. This chain's CDR3 is CASSVLQGGNTGELFF. The CDR3, as DNA: TGTGCCAGCAGCGTATTACAGGGGGGGAACACCGGGGAGCTGTTTTTT.

The gene calls are TRBV6-6 and TRBJ2-7, with 10 nucleotides matching TRBD2. CDR3 length equals 15 residues. Germline CDR1 and CDR2: MNHNY and SVGAGI (reference sequence). Germline trimming cut 6 bases from V and 3 bases from J; bases unmatched to any gene: 8. CDR3: CASSPIAGGNYEQYF. CDR3 bases: TGTGCCAGCAGCCCCATAGCGGGAGGTAACTACGAGCAGTACTTC.

For the CDR3, the DNA is TGTGCCAGCAGCTTAACCACCAGCGGGAGCACAGATACGCAGTATTTT. Its translation is CASSLTTSGSTDTQYF. The rearrangement joins TRBV11-2 to TRBJ2-3; D perhaps matches TRBD2 (6 bases). The V and J ends lost 2 bases and 0 bases respectively, with 12 bases between them. Germline values: CDR1 SGHAT, CDR2 FQNNGV. This CDR3 has 16 residues.

The chain joins TRBV9 to TRBJ2-3, with D perhaps matching TRBD2 (6 bases). Trimming pared 4 bases from V and 3 bases from J, leaving 15 bases between. The length of the CDR3 is 15 residues. Germline loops: CDR1 SGDLS, CDR2 YYNGEE. The CDR3, as DNA: TGTGCCAGCAGCAAGCAATTGGGAGGTACAGATACGCAGTATTTT. It translates to CASSKQLGGTDTQYF.

The chain uses TRBV6-5 and TRBJ2-1, with 11 bases that match TRBD2. The V gene end was trimmed by 4 bases and the J gene end by 2 bases; junction bases not matched to a gene: 4. Germline assignment: CDR1 MNHEY and CDR2 SVGAGI. The CDR3 contains 16 residues. The CDR3 nucleotides read TGTGCCAGCAGTTGCCTGACTAGCGGGACCTACAATGAGCAGTTCTTC. Translating it yields CASSCLTSGTYNEQFF.

This chain uses TRBV5-1 with TRBJ2-7, with 13 positions matching TRBD2. This CDR3 contains 16 residues. The junction had 4 bases not matched to a gene; V was cut back by 2 bases and J by 2 bases. Germline values: CDR1 SGHRS, CDR2 YFSETQ. The CDR3 region is CASSLLAGGGTYEQYF. The CDR3 nucleotides read TGCGCCAGCAGCTTACTAGCGGGAGGGGGAACCTACGAGCAGTACTTC.

V usage is TRBV9 and J usage is TRBJ2-7; a weak D match, TRBD1 (6 bases). Germline CDR1 is SGDLS and CDR2 is YYNGEE. This CDR3 has 12 residues. Between the trimmed V and J ends, which lost 3 bases and 6 bases, there was a span of 10 bases. The CDR3 region is CASSALGGEQYF. CDR3 DNA: TGTGCCAGCAGCGCCTTAGGGGGCGAGCAGTACTTC.

V and J are TRBV29-1 and TRBJ2-1; D is perhaps TRBD1 (6 bases). Per germline, CDR1 SQVTM and CDR2 ANQGSEA. The CDR3 covers 11 residues. In DNA form, the CDR3 reads TGCAGTACTACAGGGTATAATGAGCAGTTCTTC. As protein: CSTTGYNEQFF.

In nucleotides, the CDR3 is TGTGCCAGCAGCTTAGATCTGGGACAGGGCCAAGAGACCCAGTACTTC. Residues: CASSLDLGQGQETQYF. The gene calls are TRBV11-2 and TRBJ2-5, with 9 bases identical to TRBD1. Looked up from germline, CDR1 is SGHAT and CDR2 is FQNNGV. Unmatched junction bases numbered 3, after V lost 0 bases and J lost 1 base. CDR3 size: 16 residues.

The V and J genes are TRBV7-8 and TRBJ1-1; D gene unclear. The CDR3 consists of 13 residues. Germline V gene data show CDR1 as SGHVS and CDR2 as FQNEAQ. Trimming removed 2 bases at V and 1 base at J, with 5 bases between. This CDR3 reads CASSLRRNTEAFF. The CDR3 coding sequence is TGTGCCAGCAGCTTACGCAGGAACACTGAAGCTTTCTTT.

V and J are TRBV18 and TRBJ2-7, with 8 bases aligning to TRBD1. V shed 4 bases and J 0 bases; nucleotides not matched to a gene: 5. The CDR3 consists of 15 residues. The V gene's germline CDR1 is KGHSH and CDR2 LQKENI. This chain's CDR3 is CASSQYRGASYEQYF. CDR3 sequence (DNA): TGTGCCAGCTCACAATACAGGGGGGCCTCCTACGAGCAGTACTTC.

The genes are TRBV6-5 and TRBJ2-3; 9 positions agree with TRBD2. The CDR3 runs 15 residues. Trimming removed 7 bases from V and 2 bases from J; junction bases left unmatched: 7. Germline V gives CDR1 MNHEY, CDR2 SVGAGI. The CDR3 loop is CASKRIAGVTDTQYF. As DNA, the CDR3 is TGTGCCAGCAAACGTATAGCGGGAGTCACAGATACGCAGTATTTT.

This chain links TRBV29-1 with TRBJ2-5; 8 positions agree with TRBD2. This CDR3 has 17 amino acids. CDR1 SQVTM and CDR2 ANQGSEA come from the germline V gene. Unmatched junction bases numbered 17, after V lost 2 bases and J lost 6 bases. The DNA of the CDR3 is TGCAGCGTTGAACGACCGGGGGGGCCTTTCTTGGTACAGACCCAGTACTTC. Translating it yields CSVERPGGPFLVQTQYF.

V is TRBV6-4 and J is TRBJ2-1, with D possibly being TRBD2 (6 bases). The CDR3 runs to 14 residues. The V and J ends lost 0 bases and 8 bases respectively, with 11 bases between them. Germline V gene data show CDR1 as MRHNA and CDR2 as SNTAGT. CDR3 in amino acids: CASSDSSRGDEQFF. The CDR3 nucleotides read TGTGCCAGCAGTGACTCGAGTCGCGGGGATGAGCAGTTCTTC.

The chain couples TRBV6-5 to TRBJ2-3, with 7 bases lining up with TRBD1. The CDR3 is 15 residues long. The trim removed 7 bases at V and 0 bases at J, leaving 7 bases unmatched. CDR1 is MNHEY, CDR2 SVGAGI, per germline. The CDR3 sequence is CASTRQGTSTDTQYF. The CDR3 nucleotides are TGTGCCAGCACTAGACAGGGAACTAGCACAGATACGCAGTATTTT.

The chain joins TRBV10-1 to TRBJ2-7; 8 nucleotides agree with TRBD2. The CDR3 sequence is 15 residues long. Trimming removed 6 bases from V and 0 bases from J; junction bases left unmatched: 7. CDR1 WNHNN and CDR2 SYGVQD come from the germline V gene (reference sequence). The CDR3 reads CASRASGGVSYEQYF. The CDR3 bases are TGCGCCAGCAGAGCAAGCGGGGGCGTCTCCTACGAGCAGTACTTC.

V gene TRBV9 combines with J gene TRBJ2-5, with D hard to call. The V gene's germline CDR1 is SGDLS and CDR2 YYNGEE. This CDR3 has 15 residues. With 0 bases removed from V and 0 bases from J, the gap between germline ends came to 9 bases. CDR3 nucleotides: TGTGCCAGCAGCGTAGCACCCAGCGACCAAGAGACCCAGTACTTC. Translated, it gives CASSVAPSDQETQYF.

The chain links TRBV5-4 to TRBJ1-2; TRBD1 is a possible D gene (5 bases). Germline lookup yields CDR1 SGHNT and CDR2 YYREEE (reference sequence). This CDR3 has 15 amino acids. Trimming removed 0 bases from V and 1 base from J, with 10 bases in between. The CDR3 here is CASSLGGLDNYGYTF. The CDR3 DNA follows: TGTGCCAGCAGCTTGGGGGGACTCGATAACTATGGCTACACCTTC.

The gene calls are TRBV5-1 and TRBJ1-1; 8 nucleotides match TRBD1. With V trimmed by 4 bases and J by 1 base, 6 bases remained unmatched. CDR1 and CDR2 from the germline V gene are SGHRS and YFSETQ. CDR3 length equals 15 residues. The CDR3: CASSPGQGQNTEAFF. DNA for the CDR3: TGCGCCAGCAGCCCCGGACAGGGACAGAACACTGAAGCTTTCTTT.